The 24 T cell receptor beta chains in this list originate from one sample, sequenced in a study of tumor-infiltrating lymphocytes in primary liver carcinoma. Researchers drew blood RNA from unsorted whole blood and extracted germline DNA as well. A primer matching the constant region was used to make TCR beta cDNA from approximately 0.55 ug of total RNA. ARM-PCR was slightly modified, and three nested multiplex PCR rounds with it gave rise to the TCR beta libraries. For approximately 9 cycles apiece, the opening two PCR rounds ran with TRBV1-TRBV30 forward primers and a C-beta reverse primer. TCRdb independently ran MiXCR on the multiplex PCR reads; one entry per CDR3 protein. The profile shows approximately 340,000 distinct CDR3 sequences, approximately 65% of them singletons. Sequenced input: peripheral blood. Receptors originate from a man in his forties with primary liver carcinoma and hepatitis B virus infection.

The chain has TRBV12-3 or TRBV12-4 and TRBJ2-6, with D maybe TRBD1 (5 bases). V lost 7 bases and J 2 bases, leaving 15 bases between the germline ends. CDR3 length: 16 amino acids. CDR3 in amino acids: CASTPTEMTGANVLTF. CDR3 nucleotides: TGTGCCAGCACCCCGACAGAGATGACTGGGGCCAACGTCCTGACTTTC.

The genes are TRBV6-1 and TRBJ2-7, with D unresolved. Germline CDR1 MNHNS, CDR2 SASEGT. This CDR3 is 15 amino acids long. V was trimmed by 5 bases and J by 3 bases, leaving 17 bases between them. The CDR3 region is CASSPETRRFYEQYF. CDR3 bases: TGTGCCAGCAGTCCTGAGACTCGACGATTCTACGAGCAGTACTTC.

A note on this clonotype: This clone may be a read error of a much larger clone one base away. The conserved phenylalanine or tryptophan is not found at the CDR3 terminus, so this likely reflects a read error. This chain uses TRBV29-1 with TRBJ2-3; perhaps TRBD2 as D (7 bases). CDR1 is SQVTM, CDR2 ANQGSEA, per germline. There are 13 residues in the CDR3. Trimming shortened V by 6 bases and J by 5 bases, and 15 bases separated the two germline ends. The CDR3, as DNA: TGCAGCGTCCGGACGGGGGGCGGAGATACGCAGTATCTT. Amino acids: CSVRTGGGDTQYL.

This clonotype has just one count. With a much larger clone just one base away, this may be a read error. The chain combines TRBV6-2 or TRBV6-3 with TRBJ1-5; 7 positions match TRBD1. This CDR3 is built from 16 residues. From germline, CDR1 is MNHEY and CDR2 SVGEGT. The CDR3 is CASSYEGAFGNPPQHF. The CDR3 coding sequence is TGTGCCAGCAGTTACGAGGGGGCCTTCGGCAATCCGCCCCAGCATTTT.

About this clonotype itself: The conserved closing phenylalanine or tryptophan is absent in this CDR3, likely reflecting a read error. This sequence joins TRBV11-1 and TRBJ1-3; D possibly corresponds to TRBD1 (5 bases). Germline loops: CDR1 SGHAT, CDR2 FQDESV (reference sequence). The CDR3 is 17 amino acids. This chain's CDR3 is CGSSPGRDLISGNTIYS. CDR3 nucleotide sequence: TGTGGCAGCAGCCCTGGACGGGACCTCATCTCTGGAAACACCATATATTCT.

The V call is TRBV11-2, the J call TRBJ2-7; 11 bases are a match to TRBD1. Germline trimming cut 5 bases from V and 12 bases from J; bases unmatched to any gene: 6. CDR3 length equals 12 residues. Looked up from germline, CDR1 is SGHAT and CDR2 is FQNNGV. CDR3 protein: CASSLGQGDMYF. CDR3 in DNA: TGTGCCAGCAGCCTGGGACAGGGGGATATGTACTTC.

The table lists this clonotype with many counts. The rearrangement uses TRBV4-3 and TRBJ2-5; the D gene is possibly TRBD2 (5 bases). The germline V gene encodes CDR1 LGHNA and CDR2 YSLEER. The CDR3 is 13 amino acids. Trimming removed 5 bases from V and 2 bases from J, with 9 bases in between. The CDR3 spells CASSYRLQETQYF. DNA for the CDR3: TGCGCCAGCAGCTACCGACTACAAGAGACCCAGTACTTC.

A word on this clonotype: Since a much larger clone is just one base distant, this may be a read error. The chain joins TRBV12-3 or TRBV12-4 to TRBJ2-7; D is unclear. CDR3 length: 15 amino acids. The CDR3 sequence: CVSSRWTESSYEQYF. CDR3 DNA sequence: TGTGTCAGCAGCCGATGGACGGAGAGCTCCTACGAGCAGTACTTC.

The table lists this clonotype with many counts. This chain uses TRBV6-5 with TRBJ2-6; D not resolved. Germline CDR1 is MNHEY and CDR2 is SVGAGI. The CDR3 runs to 15 residues. Trimming left V 2 bases short and J 2 bases short, with 7 bases between. CDR3 sequence reads: CASSYRMTGANVLTF. CDR3 nucleotides: TGTGCCAGCAGTTACCGAATGACTGGGGCCAACGTCCTGACTTTC.

The gene calls are TRBV2 and TRBJ2-2; D may be TRBD1 (5 bases). The germline gives CDR1 SNHLY, CDR2 FYNNEI. CDR3 length: 15 amino acids. Trimming removed 5 bases from V and 4 bases from J, with 14 bases in between. The CDR3 reads CASSYQGVSTGELFF. CDR3 nucleotides: TGTGCCAGCAGTTACCAGGGTGTAAGCACCGGGGAGCTGTTTTTT.

Details on this clonotype: In this CDR3 the conserved last residue, phenylalanine or tryptophan, is missing, so a read error is likely. The chain couples TRBV5-1 to TRBJ2-2; TRBD1 agrees at 9 bases. Looked up from germline, CDR1 is SGHRS and CDR2 is YFSETQ. The CDR3 has 16 amino acids. Trimming took 5 bases from V and 4 from J; bases not matched to a gene: 9. This chain's CDR3 is CASRETGTGLTGELFS. In DNA form, the CDR3 reads TGCGCCAGCAGAGAAACCGGGACAGGGCTCACCGGGGAGCTGTTTTCT.

V is TRBV11-1 and J is TRBJ2-1; 7 bases line up with TRBD1. The CDR3 extends over 15 amino acids. Germline CDR1 reads SGHAT; CDR2 reads FQDESV (reference sequence). V lost 4 bases, J lost 16 bases, and 19 bases stayed unmatched. CDR3 protein: CASSYNRGSDNEHFF. CDR3 DNA: TGTGCCAGCAGCTACAACAGGGGCAGCGACAATGAACACTTCTTC.

This clonotype was detected ten times or more. CDR3 in amino acids: CASIRDRPYNEQFF. The CDR3 DNA follows: TGTGCCAGCATTCGGGACAGACCCTACAATGAGCAGTTCTTC. V gene TRBV6-1 combines with J gene TRBJ2-1, with 7 nucleotides matching TRBD1. In germline, CDR1 is MNHNS, CDR2 SASEGT. The CDR3 totals 14 residues. V was clipped by 7 bases and J by 2 bases; unmatched bases: 5.

The rearrangement uses TRBV24-1 and TRBJ2-5, with 9 positions matching TRBD1. Germline CDR1 reads KGHDR; CDR2 reads SFDVKD. V gave up 2 bases and J gave up 2 bases; unmatched junction bases: 2. The CDR3 length is 15 residues. Here the CDR3 DNA reads TGTGCCACCAGTGATTGGGGGACAGGGCAAGAGACCCAGTACTTC. This gives the protein CATSDWGTGQETQYF.

Remarks on this clonotype: Just one base apart from a much larger clone, this may be a read error. The genes are TRBV6-5 and TRBJ1-6, with unresolved D. CDR1 MNHEY and CDR2 SVGAGI come from the germline V gene. The CDR3 spans 13 residues. V was shortened by 2 bases and J by 14 bases, with 13 bases between the two germline ends. Here the CDR3 reads CASSYTACQALHF. In nucleotides, the CDR3 is TGTGCCAGCAGTTACACCGCATGCCAGGCCCTCCACTTT.

A note on this clonotype: Possible read error: a much larger clone is one base away. V and J are TRBV6-1 and TRBJ1-4; D call uncertain. The length of the CDR3 is 12 residues. Germline V gene data show CDR1 as MNHNS and CDR2 as SASEGT. CDR3 sequence (DNA): TGTGCCAGCCGGCCGTCGGGTGAAAGACTGTTTTTT. It yields the protein CASRPSGERLFF.

The chain recombines TRBV6-1 with TRBJ1-2, with D uncertain. The CDR3 totals 15 residues. V was trimmed by 1 base and J by 5 bases, leaving 14 bases between them. Germline V gene lookup returns CDR1 MNHNS and CDR2 SASEGT. The CDR3 is CASSEGVVLRYGYTF. The CDR3 nucleotides are TGTGCCAGCAGTGAAGGGGTAGTTTTGAGGTATGGCTACACCTTC.

The chain recombines TRBV6-1 with TRBJ2-3; D is unclear. Trimming cost V 10 bases and J 6 bases, with 17 bases left between them. This CDR3 is built from 13 residues. CDR1 and CDR2 (germline): MNHNS, SASEGT. The CDR3, as DNA: TGTGCCAACAGCCGAGGCCTATTGGATACGCAGTATTTT. This codes for CANSRGLLDTQYF.

As concerns this clonotype: Relative to the germline gene, one junction end is altered; a read error may explain this. The chain is built from TRBV5-6 and TRBJ2-1; maybe TRBD2 (5 bases). This CDR3 is built from 15 residues. Germline V gene lookup returns CDR1 SGHDT and CDR2 YYEEEE. The CDR3 loop reads CASSSGPGGYNERFF. CDR3 DNA: TGTGCCAGCAGCTCCGGGCCCGGAGGATACAATGAGCGGTTCTTC.

This clonotype was found a few times. A read error may be the cause here, since a much bigger clone is one base away. The chain combines TRBV6-5 with TRBJ2-2, with TRBD2 matching over 7 bases. The CDR3 has 15 residues. Germline V gene lookup returns CDR1 MNHEY and CDR2 SVGAGI. The CDR3 DNA follows: TGTGCCAGCAGTTACTGGCCCAGGGAGGGTGGGGAGCCGTTTTTT. As protein: CASSYWPREGGEPFF.

In this sample, this clonotype turned up once. Compared with germline, one end of the junction differs, possibly owing to a read error. The chain couples TRBV11-3 to TRBJ2-4, with D possibly being TRBD2 (5 bases). Germline assignment: CDR1 SGHNT and CDR2 YENEEA. This CDR3 has 13 amino acids. The DNA for the CDR3 is TGTGCCAGCAGCCCCGAGAGGGCTTCTATTCAGTATTTC. This gives the protein CASSPERASIQYF.

V is TRBV28 and J is TRBJ2-5; TRBD1 aligns across 7 bases. CDR3 length equals 15 residues. V shed 5 bases, J shed 1 base, and the junction held 7 bases outside the gene matches. Germline V gene sequence: CDR1 MDHEN, CDR2 SYDVKM. As DNA, the CDR3 is TGTGCCAGCAGTCACCTAGGGGGCTCCCAAGAGACCCAGTACTTC. Its translation is CASSHLGGSQETQYF.

J is TRBJ2-2 and V is TRBV14, with D possibly TRBD1 on 5 matching bases. CDR1 is SGHDN, CDR2 FVKESK, per germline. The CDR3 is 13 residues long. The V end lost 7 bases, the J end lost 1 base, and 7 bases lay between the germline ends. The CDR3 loop is CASNRGNTGELFF. The CDR3 nucleotides are TGTGCCAGCAATAGGGGGAACACCGGGGAGCTGTTTTTT.

The chain has TRBV6-5 and TRBJ2-3, with D possibly matching TRBD2 (5 bases). The CDR3 totals 14 residues. V shed 5 bases and J shed 8 bases, with 17 bases lying between them. Looked up from germline, CDR1 is MNHEY and CDR2 is SVGAGI. DNA for the CDR3: TGTGCCAGCAGTCCTAGCCCTCGTGACGGTACGCAGTATTTT. Protein sequence: CASSPSPRDGTQYF.